The 26 T cell receptor beta chains below all came from one sample that was sequenced in a study of T cells after yellow fever vaccination. TCRdb reprocessed the 5' RACE reads via MiXCR and lists one record per CDR3 protein. Of fewer than 350,000 distinct CDR3 sequences in the sample, 3.5% to 4.5% were seen once. Source: PBMCs, taken 15 days after the yellow fever booster vaccination. Receptors were obtained from a man younger than 35 who received the YFV17D yellow fever vaccine.

Ten or more counts support this clonotype. J is TRBJ1-4 and V is TRBV11-2; 7 nucleotides align to TRBD1. Looked up from germline, CDR1 is SGHAT and CDR2 is FQNNGV. Trimming took 7 bases from V and 8 from J; bases not matched to a gene: 13. The CDR3 is 15 residues long. This CDR3 is CASIHIERGREKLFF. CDR3 DNA sequence: TGTGCCAGCATCCATATCGAAAGGGGGCGGGAAAAACTGTTTTTT. The full variable domain, rest sourced from reference TRBV11-2 and TRBJ1-4, is EAGVAQSPRYKIIEKRQSVAFWCNPISGHATLYWYQQILGQGPKLLIQFQNNGVVDDSQLPKDRFSAERLKGVDSTLKIQPAKLEDSAVYLCASIHIERGREKLFFGSGTQLSVL.

The V and J genes are TRBV4-3 and TRBJ1-4; TRBD1 is a possible D gene (6 bases). The CDR3 extends over 15 amino acids. Germline V CDR1 and CDR2: LGHNA, YSLEER. V lost 4 bases, J lost 4 bases, and 13 bases lay in between. The CDR3 nucleotides read TGCGCCAGCAGCCTGGGCAGGGGAGATAATGAAAAACTGTTTTTT. This codes for CASSLGRGDNEKLFF.

V and J are TRBV6-5 and TRBJ2-1, with D perhaps matching TRBD1 (5 bases). V lost 6 bases, J lost 2 bases, and 14 bases lay in between. CDR1 MNHEY and CDR2 SVGAGI come from the germline V gene. The CDR3 runs to 15 residues. The CDR3 sequence is CASSYTGSTYNEQFF. CDR3 coding DNA: TGTGCCAGCAGCTATACAGGCTCCACCTACAATGAGCAGTTCTTC.

The sample holds a few counts of this clonotype. CDR3 sequence: CASSHAGQGATTEAFF. The CDR3 DNA sequence: TGTGCCAGCAGTCATGCGGGACAGGGGGCGACCACTGAAGCTTTCTTT. The rearrangement links TRBV12-3 or TRBV12-4 to TRBJ1-1, with TRBD1 identical over 12 bases. V was pared by 5 bases and J by 4 bases, with 8 bases of the junction left unmatched. This CDR3 has 16 amino acids.

The V gene is TRBV7-2, the J gene TRBJ2-7; no reliable D call. Germline V gives CDR1 SGHTA, CDR2 FQGNSA. The CDR3 totals 15 residues. V was pared by 2 bases and J by 3 bases, with 14 bases between. CDR3 sequence reads: CASSLMSFSSYEQYF. The CDR3 DNA is TGTGCCAGCAGCTTAATGAGCTTCTCTAGCTACGAGCAGTACTTC. Complete variable domain (other parts from reference TRBV7-2 and TRBJ2-7): GAGVSQSPSNKVTEKGKDVELRCDPISGHTALYWYRQSLGQGLEFLIYFQGNSAPDKSGLPSDRFSAERTGGSVSTLTIQRTQQEDSAVYLCASSLMSFSSYEQYFGPGTRLTVT.

This clonotype occurred many times. The rearrangement uses TRBV7-2 and TRBJ1-2; D is undetermined. V lost 5 bases and J lost 4, with 11 bases in between. This CDR3 comprises 13 residues. The germline V gene has CDR1 SGHTA and CDR2 FQGNSA. CDR3 residues: CASSPYTLYGYTF. DNA of the CDR3: TGTGCCAGCAGCCCGTACACTCTCTATGGCTACACCTTC. The full variable domain, rest sourced from reference TRBV7-2 and TRBJ1-2, is GAGVSQSPSNKVTEKGKDVELRCDPISGHTALYWYRQSLGQGLEFLIYFQGNSAPDKSGLPSDRFSAERTGGSVSTLTIQRTQQEDSAVYLCASSPYTLYGYTFGSGTRLTVV.

V is TRBV5-5 and J is TRBJ2-3, with 7 bases that match TRBD2. Trimming at V came to 5 bases and at J to 7 bases, leaving 7 bases not matched to a gene. The germline gives CDR1 SGHKS, CDR2 YYEKEE (reference sequence). The CDR3 runs 13 residues. Here the CDR3 DNA reads TGTGCCAGCAGGAATCTGGGGGGGAATACGCAGTATTTT. Protein: CASRNLGGNTQYF.

This clonotype was detected many times. The chain is built from TRBV4-1 and TRBJ2-2; D perhaps matches TRBD2 (6 bases). The CDR3 consists of 18 residues. V dropped 0 bases and J dropped 0 bases, with 14 bases sitting between them. Germline assignment: CDR1 MGHRA and CDR2 YSYEKL. This chain's CDR3 is CASSQDSQDYTNTGELFF. In nucleotides, the CDR3 is TGCGCCAGCAGCCAAGATTCACAGGACTATACGAACACCGGGGAGCTGTTTTTT.

This clonotype was counted ten times or more. This rearrangement joins TRBV15 to TRBJ2-7, with D possibly matching TRBD1 (5 bases). This CDR3 comprises 14 residues. Trimming took off 4 bases at V and 0 bases at J, with 10 bases between the two ends. Germline CDR1 reads LNHNV; CDR2 reads YYDKDF (reference sequence). DNA for the CDR3: TGTGCCACCAGCACTACAGGTCCCTCCTACGAGCAGTACTTC. Its protein is CATSTTGPSYEQYF.

This clonotype was seen a few times. The chain couples TRBV5-5 to TRBJ1-1, with D unclear. The germline V gene has CDR1 SGHKS and CDR2 YYEKEE (reference sequence). This CDR3 has 14 residues. Trimming removed 4 bases from V and 5 bases from J, with 15 bases in between. DNA of the CDR3: TGTGCCAGCAGCGACCGGGGATCGGGGACTGAAGCTTTCTTT. Translated: CASSDRGSGTEAFF.

The V and J genes are TRBV5-1 and TRBJ1-1, with a tentative D call TRBD1 (6 bases). Trimming removed 4 bases at V and 0 bases at J, with 19 bases between. CDR1 is SGHRS and CDR2 is YFSETQ in the germline V gene. This CDR3 has 17 residues. CDR3 sequence reads: CASSRGTLTFMNTEAFF. In nucleotides, the CDR3 is TGCGCCAGCAGCAGGGGGACTCTTACCTTCATGAACACTGAAGCTTTCTTT.

At least ten counts were recorded for this clonotype. This CDR3 is CASSSRRTSGSRNTGELFF. CDR3 nucleotides: TGCGCCAGCAGCTCGAGGAGGACTAGCGGATCCAGGAACACCGGGGAGCTGTTTTTT. The chain recombines TRBV5-1 with TRBJ2-2; 10 bases fit TRBD2. Germline CDR1 and CDR2: SGHRS and YFSETQ. This CDR3 is built from 19 residues. Germline trimming cut 3 bases from V and 1 base from J; bases unmatched to any gene: 12.

This clonotype appeared many times. This chain uses TRBV6-6 with TRBJ1-5; TRBD1 is a possible D gene (5 bases). The V gene's germline CDR1 is MNHNY and CDR2 SVGAGI (reference sequence). Deletions cut 0 bases from V and 5 bases from J, with 8 bases between. This CDR3 has 14 residues. The CDR3: CASSYSGGDQPQHF. In nucleotides, the CDR3 is TGTGCCAGCAGTTACTCCGGAGGGGATCAGCCCCAGCATTTT.

This chain connects TRBV12-3 or TRBV12-4 to TRBJ1-1; D gene unclear. The CDR3 consists of 11 residues. V was shortened by 1 base and J by 7 bases, with 4 bases between the two germline ends. The CDR3 coding sequence is TGTGCCAGCAGTTTAGGGTATGAAGCTTTCTTT. This gives the protein CASSLGYEAFF.

This clonotype was seen a few times. V is TRBV29-1 and J is TRBJ2-7, with D uncertain. Per germline, CDR1 SQVTM and CDR2 ANQGSEA. The CDR3 loop spans 12 amino acids. V was cut by 5 bases and J by 4 bases, with 12 bases left in between. Here the CDR3 reads CSVSVGRYEQYF. Written as DNA, the CDR3 is TGCAGCGTTTCGGTAGGACGTTACGAGCAGTACTTC.

This clonotype was picked up many times. This chain uses TRBV29-1 with TRBJ1-1, with 9 bases fitting TRBD1. The CDR3 runs to 13 residues. Germline CDR1 and CDR2: SQVTM and ANQGSEA. V lost 7 bases to trimming and J lost 6 bases; unmatched junction nucleotides: 9. The CDR3 here is CSAEKQGASEAFF. CDR3 DNA sequence: TGCAGCGCCGAAAAACAGGGGGCGTCTGAAGCTTTCTTT.

This clonotype was counted ten times or more. The rearrangement uses TRBV5-1 and TRBJ1-2; D is ambiguous. Germline assignment: CDR1 SGHRS and CDR2 YFSETQ. This CDR3 contains 12 residues. Trimming removed 1 base from V and 6 bases from J, with 7 bases in between. CDR3 protein: CASSLSGDGYTF. CDR3 DNA: TGCGCCAGCAGCTTGTCCGGGGATGGCTACACCTTC.

This clonotype was counted only a few times. This rearrangement joins TRBV4-2 to TRBJ1-3; the D is unclear. Germline-derived CDR1 and CDR2 are LGHNA and YNFKEQ. This CDR3 has 14 residues. Trimming shortened V by 0 bases and J by 3 bases, and 6 bases separated the two germline ends. In DNA, the CDR3 is TGTGCCAGCAGCCAAGACTGGCTTGGAAACACCATATATTTT. Its protein is CASSQDWLGNTIYF.

A few counts support this clonotype. The V gene is TRBV4-3, the J gene TRBJ2-3; tentatively, D is TRBD1 (6 bases). The CDR3 covers 17 residues. Trimming removed 1 base from V and 0 bases from J, with 14 bases in between. Germline V gene sequence: CDR1 LGHNA, CDR2 YSLEER. Written as DNA, the CDR3 is TGCGCCAGCAGCCAAGGCCCAGCAGGGGACAGCACAGATACGCAGTATTTT. Translated: CASSQGPAGDSTDTQYF.

This chain joins TRBV3-1 and TRBJ1-1; no clear D. This CDR3 is built from 13 residues. V was clipped by 6 bases and J by 12 bases, with 20 bases between them. In germline, CDR1 is LGHDT, CDR2 YNNKEL (reference sequence). The CDR3 DNA sequence: TGTGCCAGCAGTCCATTGGGCGCCAGTGTCCCTTTCTTT. It yields the protein CASSPLGASVPFF.

This clonotype turned up a few times. This chain connects TRBV4-3 to TRBJ1-2, with TRBD1 matching over 8 bases. The CDR3 extends over 16 amino acids. The trim removed 6 bases at V and 4 bases at J, leaving 13 bases unmatched. The germline V gene encodes CDR1 LGHNA and CDR2 YSLEER. The CDR3 sequence: CASSNLPGQDFYGYTF. CDR3 nucleotide sequence: TGCGCCAGCAGTAACCTACCGGGACAGGACTTCTATGGCTACACCTTC.

At least ten counts were recorded for this clonotype. This sequence joins TRBV15 and TRBJ2-3; D tentatively reads TRBD1 or TRBD2 (6 bases each). This CDR3 contains 13 residues. The germline CDR1 and CDR2 sequences are LNHNV and YYDKDF (reference sequence). V shed 4 bases and J shed 4 bases, with 9 bases lying between them. This chain's CDR3 is CATSKRGADTQYF. The CDR3 DNA reads TGTGCCACCAGCAAGAGGGGGGCAGATACGCAGTATTTT.

This clonotype was seen a handful of times. The chain recombines TRBV6-6 with TRBJ1-2; tentative D call: TRBD1 (6 bases). CDR1 and CDR2 from the germline V gene are MNHNY and SVGAGI (reference sequence). This CDR3 spans 15 amino acids. The V end lost 0 bases, the J end lost 5 bases, and 13 bases lay between the germline ends. The CDR3 DNA reads TGTGCCAGCAGTTACTCGAAGGACAGCAGTTATGGCTACACCTTC. Residues: CASSYSKDSSYGYTF.

The chain couples TRBV5-6 to TRBJ2-3; D not certain. The CDR3 loop spans 16 amino acids. The V end lost 0 bases, the J end lost 0 bases, and 11 bases lay between the germline ends. Looked up from germline, CDR1 is SGHDT and CDR2 is YYEEEE. Here the CDR3 reads CASSLVKRRSTDTQYF. CDR3 sequence (DNA): TGTGCCAGCAGCTTGGTTAAGAGACGTAGCACAGATACGCAGTATTTT. Combining the CDR3 with reference TRBV5-6 and TRBJ2-3 gives the whole variable domain DAGVTQSPTHLIKTRGQQVTLRCSPKSGHDTVSWYQQALGQGPQFIFQYYEEEERQRGNFPDRFSGHQFPNYSSELNVNALLLGDSALYLCASSLVKRRSTDTQYFGPGTRLTVL.

This clonotype has a count of ten or more. V gene TRBV7-2 combines with J gene TRBJ1-5; tentatively, D is TRBD1 (5 bases). The CDR3 is made up of 12 amino acids. Trimming took off 5 bases at V and 9 bases at J, with 11 bases between the two ends. Germline V lookup: CDR1 SGHTA, CDR2 FQGNSA. The chain's CDR3 is CASSPVGGPQHF. The CDR3 region has the DNA TGTGCCAGCAGCCCTGTCGGGGGGCCCCAGCATTTT.

This clonotype was detected ten times or more. The chain joins TRBV12-3 or TRBV12-4 to TRBJ2-2; no clear D. Trimming shortened V by 7 bases and J by 6 bases, and 18 bases separated the two germline ends. This CDR3 is 15 amino acids long. The CDR3 protein is CASTILTPRAGELFF. Written as DNA, the CDR3 is TGTGCCAGCACCATACTAACCCCACGCGCCGGGGAGCTGTTTTTT.